Listed below are T cell receptor beta chains from one sample, sequenced in a study of blood T cells in healthy people across ages. TCRdb re-analysed the 5' RACE reads in MiXCR, keeping a single row per CDR3 protein. The sample records about 970,000 distinct CDR3 sequences, roughly half being singletons. The sample comprised blood. All receptors derive from a woman between 55 and 75 years old in good health. CDR3s include the opening cysteine and the closing phenylalanine or tryptophan. A D gene is named only where the DNA matches it firmly. A clone size is listed for some rows: how often the clone was seen (once, few, many), or a class if it is expanded.

d_gene	v_gene	j_gene	abundance	CDR3aa	CDR3nt
-	TRBV20-1	TRBJ2-7	-	CSARSAGAGAYEQYF	TGCAGTGCTAGATCGGCCGGAGCAGGGGCCTACGAGCAGTACTTC
TRBD2	TRBV4-1	TRBJ2-7	-	CASSFSGSRGYEQYF	TGCGCCAGCAGCTTCAGCGGGAGTCGGGGCTACGAGCAGTACTTC
-	TRBV6-1	TRBJ2-3	few	CASSEAWFWRGPTDTQYF	TGTGCCAGCAGTGAAGCCTGGTTTTGGAGGGGCCCCACAGATACGCAGTATTTT
-	TRBV3-1	TRBJ1-1	-	CASSQDPLSPGTEAFF	TGTGCCAGCAGCCAGGACCCCTTATCCCCAGGGACTGAAGCTTTCTTT
-	TRBV12-3/TRBV12-4	TRBJ2-1	few	CASSSEGYNEQFF	TGTGCCAGCTCGTCGGAGGGTTACAATGAGCAGTTCTTC
TRBD2	TRBV7-9	TRBJ2-3	few	CASMPGLAGEDTQYF	TGTGCCAGCATGCCGGGACTAGCGGGAGAAGATACGCAGTATTTT
-	TRBV7-9	TRBJ2-7	few	CASSLGLGAYNEQYF	TGTGCCAGCAGCTTAGGACTAGGGGCTTACAATGAGCAGTACTTC
-	TRBV20-1	TRBJ1-1	-	CSARESELVAFF	TGCAGTGCTAGAGAGTCGGAACTCGTAGCTTTCTTT
-	TRBV3-1	TRBJ2-1	-	CASSQDRVRGHEQFF	TGTGCCAGCAGCCAAGACAGGGTCCGGGGTCATGAGCAGTTCTTC
TRBD2	TRBV6-5	TRBJ2-3	-	CASSYTGEGLGTDTQYF	TGTGCCAGCAGTTACACGGGGGAGGGCCTCGGCACAGATACGCAGTATTTT
-	TRBV12-1	TRBJ2-1	-	CASVEGPRYNEQFF	TGTGCCAGCGTGGAGGGGCCCCGATACAATGAGCAGTTCTTC
-	TRBV12-3/TRBV12-4	TRBJ2-7	-	CASSPPGTVPYEQYF	TGTGCCAGCAGTCCTCCCGGGACTGTGCCCTACGAGCAGTACTTC
-	TRBV21-1	TRBJ2-7	once	CASSSRLAGVSYNEQYF	TGTGCCAGCAGCTCCCGACTAGCGGGAGTCAGCTACAATGAGCAGTACTTC
-	TRBV20-1	TRBJ2-3	-	CSANEERGRNTQYF	TGCAGTGCTAATGAAGAGAGGGGCAGGAATACGCAGTATTTT
-	TRBV30	TRBJ2-7	few	CAWRRAQFEQYF	TGTGCCTGGAGGAGGGCACAGTTCGAGCAGTACTTC
-	TRBV7-2	TRBJ2-1	-	CASSLDYPGGEQFF	TGTGCCAGCAGCTTAGACTACCCTGGCGGTGAGCAGTTCTTC
TRBD2	TRBV2	TRBJ2-2	few	CASSEREGNTGELFF	TGTGCCAGCAGTGAGAGGGAGGGGAACACCGGGGAGCTGTTTTTT
TRBD2	TRBV6-5	TRBJ2-7	-	CASSYSIMGLAGFYEQYF	TGTGCCAGCAGTTACTCGATAATGGGACTAGCGGGATTCTACGAGCAGTACTTC
-	TRBV30	TRBJ2-4	-	CAWSEQLAKNIQYF	TGTGCCTGGAGTGAGCAGTTAGCCAAAAACATTCAGTACTTC
TRBD2	TRBV24-1	TRBJ2-1	few	CATSDQSGVGYNEQFF	TGTGCCACCAGTGACCAAAGCGGGGTGGGCTACAATGAGCAGTTCTTC
-	TRBV7-8	TRBJ2-4	-	CASSLAPGILAKNIQYF	TGTGCCAGCAGCTTAGCGCCTGGAATCCTAGCCAAAAACATTCAGTACTTC
-	TRBV6-4	TRBJ1-2	-	CANLTFYGYTF	TGTGCCAACTTGACCTTTTATGGCTACACCTTC
TRBD2	TRBV10-2	TRBJ2-7	few	CASNPGLAGGAAYEQYF	TGCGCCAGCAACCCGGGACTAGCGGGAGGAGCGGCCTACGAGCAGTACTTC
TRBD2	TRBV18	TRBJ2-7	-	CASSPPGRSGRGEQYF	TGTGCCAGCTCACCACCGGGACGTAGCGGGAGAGGAGAGCAGTACTTC
TRBD2	TRBV20-1	TRBJ2-7	few	CSAISGKGSYEQYF	TGCAGTGCTATTAGCGGGAAGGGGTCCTACGAGCAGTACTTC
-	TRBV4-2	TRBJ1-1	-	CASSQVESWNTEAFF	TGTGCCAGCAGCCAAGTGGAGTCGTGGAACACTGAAGCTTTCTTT
-	TRBV20-1	TRBJ1-1	once	CSADGGALNTEAFF	TGCAGTGCTGACGGAGGGGCCTTGAACACTGAAGCTTTCTTT
-	TRBV6-5	TRBJ2-7	few	CASSYSTESYEQYF	TGTGCCAGCAGTTACTCGACAGAGTCCTACGAGCAGTACTTC
TRBD2	TRBV6-2/TRBV6-3	TRBJ2-3	-	CASKSAGSGSTDTQYF	TGTGCCAGCAAGTCCGCGGGCAGCGGGAGTACAGATACGCAGTATTTT
-	TRBV20-1	TRBJ2-2	once	CSARYGGKRNTGELFF	TGCAGTGCTAGATATGGGGGGAAGAGGAACACCGGGGAGCTGTTTTTT
TRBD2	TRBV7-9	TRBJ2-1	-	CASSRLAGEGGNEQFF	TGTGCCAGCAGCAGACTAGCGGGAGAGGGAGGCAATGAGCAGTTCTTC
-	TRBV29-1	TRBJ2-7	-	CSVSGGDSPSYEQYF	TGCAGCGTGTCGGGGGGGGACAGTCCCTCCTACGAGCAGTACTTC
-	TRBV27	TRBJ2-5	few	CASSLLPGLETQYF	TGTGCCAGCAGTTTACTCCCGGGATTAGAGACCCAGTACTTC
TRBD2	TRBV7-9	TRBJ2-5	-	CASSRLAWFQTQYF	TGTGCCAGCAGCCGACTAGCTTGGTTTCAGACCCAGTACTTC
-	TRBV4-2	TRBJ2-3	-	CASSQEGSRADTQYF	TGTGCCAGCAGCCAAGAGGGGAGTAGAGCAGATACGCAGTATTTT
TRBD2	TRBV7-2	TRBJ2-3	few	CASTMTSGSTDTQYF	TGTGCCAGCACCATGACTAGCGGCAGCACAGATACGCAGTATTTT
TRBD1	TRBV6-5	TRBJ2-7	few	CASGAGGLNEQYF	TGTGCCAGCGGGGCAGGGGGCTTGAACGAGCAGTACTTC
TRBD1	TRBV5-1	TRBJ2-1	few	CASNDGQGWNEQFF	TGCGCCAGCAATGACGGACAGGGTTGGAATGAGCAGTTCTTC
-	TRBV4-1	TRBJ2-7	-	CASSHKGNEQYF	TGCGCCAGCAGCCATAAGGGGAACGAGCAGTACTTC
-	TRBV20-1	TRBJ1-1	-	CSARPGTNPTEAFF	TGCAGTGCTAGGCCCGGGACTAATCCCACTGAAGCTTTCTTT
-	TRBV15	TRBJ2-5	-	CATSITSYEQYF	TGTGCCACCAGCATAACCAGCTATGAGCAGTACTTC
TRBD1	TRBV12-3/TRBV12-4	TRBJ1-4	-	CASSPGDRKDEKLFF	TGTGCCAGCAGTCCGGGGGACAGAAAGGATGAAAAACTGTTTTTT
TRBD1	TRBV9	TRBJ1-1	-	CASSANILTGSVTEAFF	TGTGCCAGCAGCGCAAACATACTGACAGGGAGTGTCACTGAAGCTTTCTTT
-	TRBV18	TRBJ1-5	-	CASSPSSTPNQPQHF	TGTGCCAGCTCACCTTCTTCGACACCCAATCAGCCCCAGCATTTT
-	TRBV4-1	TRBJ2-1	few	CASSQQEQNEQFF	TGCGCCAGCAGCCAACAAGAGCAGAATGAGCAGTTCTTC
TRBD2	TRBV7-2	TRBJ2-3	-	CASSSILAGTDTQYF	TGTGCCAGCAGCTCCATACTAGCGGGAACAGATACGCAGTATTTT
TRBD2	TRBV29-1	TRBJ2-7	few	CSVAAGGRGGEQYF	TGCAGCGTTGCCGCGGGAGGGCGGGGAGGCGAGCAGTACTTC
-	TRBV7-2	TRBJ2-2	-	CASALTFGTGELFF	TGTGCCAGTGCACTAACTTTCGGCACCGGGGAGCTGTTTTTT
-	TRBV29-1	TRBJ2-1	many	CSVGSREQFF	TGCAGCGTTGGGTCGCGGGAGCAGTTCTTC
-	TRBV2	TRBJ1-5	-	CASGGGSNQPQHF	TGTGCCAGCGGGGGAGGGAGCAATCAGCCCCAGCATTTT
-	TRBV7-2	TRBJ1-2	few	CASSSRRANYGYTF	TGTGCCAGCAGCTCGCGAAGGGCTAACTATGGCTACACCTTC
-	TRBV30	TRBJ2-7	few	CACGGNSYEQYF	TGTGCCTGTGGGGGGAACTCCTACGAGCAGTACTTC
TRBD2	TRBV28	TRBJ2-1	few	CASSYVAGESNEQFF	TGTGCCAGCAGTTACGTAGCGGGAGAGTCCAATGAGCAGTTCTTC
TRBD2	TRBV7-2	TRBJ2-4	few	CASSHYILAGEETEYF	TGTGCCAGCAGCCATTATATACTAGCGGGAGAGGAGACGGAGTACTTC
-	TRBV28	TRBJ1-2	few	CASSLSGGDHNGYTF	TGTGCCAGCAGTTTATCGGGAGGGGACCATAATGGCTACACCTTC